The 20 T cell receptor beta chains below were found in one sample sequenced in a study of OX40 agonist ivuxolimab in advanced cancers. Produced via immunoSEQ multiplex PCR; TCRdb's table is partial and in-frame only. Here the sample spans approximately 130,000 clones, about nine tenths being singletons. The input for sequencing was CD4+ or CD8+ T cells sorted from blood, taken in a trial of the OX40 agonist ivuxolimab. These receptors originate from an adult with an advanced solid tumor such as melanoma, head and neck, liver or kidney cancer.

The chain uses TRBV6-1 and TRBJ1-1, with 7 bases fitting TRBD1. The germline CDR1 and CDR2 sequences are MNHNS and SASEGT. CDR3 length: 15 amino acids. The J segment lost 1 base and the V segment lost 2 bases, leaving 4 bases of the junction unmatched. DNA of the CDR3: TGTGCCAGCAGTGAACAGGGGGTGGGGAACACTGAAGCTTTCTTT. Its protein is CASSEQGVGNTEAFF.

The chain uses TRBV5-1 and TRBJ2-7, with D hard to call. CDR1 is SGHRS, CDR2 YFSETQ, per germline. Trimming shortened V by 4 bases and J by 3 bases, and 17 bases separated the two germline ends. The CDR3 totals 15 residues. The CDR3 region is CASSLWTGPNYEQYF. The CDR3 DNA is TGCGCCAGCAGCCTTTGGACGGGCCCCAACTACGAGCAGTACTTC.

CDR3 in amino acids: CASSPPYNEQFF. The CDR3 DNA is TGTGCCAGCTCACCTCCCTACAATGAGCAGTTCTTC. This chain links TRBV18 with TRBJ2-1, with D unresolved. The CDR3 loop spans 12 amino acids. Looked up from germline, CDR1 is KGHSH and CDR2 is LQKENI. Trimming left V 3 bases short and J 2 bases short, with 2 bases between.

V gene TRBV7-9 combines with J gene TRBJ2-3; D is unclear. The CDR3 spans 15 residues. V lost 1 base, J lost 2 bases, and 10 bases lay in between. Germline V CDR1 and CDR2: SEHNR, FQNEAQ (reference sequence). CDR3 bases: TGTGCCAGCAGCTTAGACAAAGCCCTCACAGATACGCAGTATTTT. Protein sequence: CASSLDKALTDTQYF.

The rearrangement links TRBV28 to TRBJ2-5, with 12 bases that match TRBD1. The germline gives CDR1 MDHEN, CDR2 SYDVKM. Germline trimming cut 3 bases from V and 5 bases from J; bases unmatched to any gene: 7. The CDR3 length is 16 residues. The CDR3 nucleotides read TGTGCCAGCAGTTTTACCGGGACAGGGGGCGTTGAGACCCAGTACTTC. Translating it yields CASSFTGTGGVETQYF.

The gene calls are TRBV7-2 and TRBJ1-4; 8 bases align to TRBD1. CDR3 length: 14 residues. CDR1 and CDR2 (germline): SGHTA, FQGNSA. The trim removed 5 bases at V and 8 bases at J, leaving 7 bases unmatched. The CDR3 sequence is CASSTTGGREKLFF. The CDR3 DNA sequence: TGTGCCAGCAGCACCACAGGGGGACGCGAAAAACTGTTTTTT.

The chain combines TRBV7-3 with TRBJ2-1; 8 bases line up with TRBD2. Unmatched junction bases numbered 9, after V lost 2 bases and J lost 15 bases. CDR1 and CDR2 from the germline V gene are SGHTA and FQGTGA. CDR3 length: 13 residues. The DNA of the CDR3 is TGTGCCAGCAGCTTATTTAGCGGGAACGGACTGTTCTTC. This codes for CASSLFSGNGLFF.

The V and J genes are TRBV6-1 and TRBJ1-5; D gene unclear. This CDR3 has 15 residues. Germline V gene data show CDR1 as MNHNS and CDR2 as SASEGT. Trimming took 6 bases from V and 0 from J, leaving 12 bases between them. CDR3 DNA sequence: TGTGCCAGCAGCACAATCGACGTTAGCAATCAGCCCCAGCATTTT. It is translated as CASSTIDVSNQPQHF.

The chain combines TRBV11-2 with TRBJ1-2, with 7 positions matching TRBD1. The V gene's germline CDR1 is SGHAT and CDR2 FQNNGV. CDR3 size: 14 residues. V trimming: 5 bases; J trimming: 2 bases; junction bases outside the gene matches: 5. The CDR3 bases are TGTGCCAGCAGCGTGACAGGGATGAACTATGGCTACACCTTC. It encodes CASSVTGMNYGYTF.

The chain links TRBV19 to TRBJ1-5, with a possible D match to TRBD1 (6 bases). V gave up 10 bases and J gave up 4 bases, with 23 bases separating them. The CDR3 covers 16 residues. Germline CDR1 LNHDA, CDR2 SQIVND (reference sequence). The CDR3: CATNPAWAQGNQPQHF. The CDR3 bases are TGTGCCACCAACCCCGCATGGGCCCAGGGGAATCAGCCCCAGCATTTT.

This clone was found a few times. V is TRBV2 and J is TRBJ2-1; the D gene is possibly TRBD1 (5 bases). Germline CDR1 and CDR2: SNHLY and FYNNEI. Between the trimmed V and J ends, which lost 7 bases and 8 bases, there was a span of 15 bases. The CDR3 is 13 amino acids. The CDR3 here is CASITGAWDEQFF. CDR3 coding DNA: TGTGCCAGCATAACAGGAGCCTGGGATGAGCAGTTCTTC.

The chain uses TRBV2 and TRBJ2-5; 8 nucleotides agree with TRBD1. From germline, CDR1 is SNHLY and CDR2 FYNNEI. Trimming at V came to 8 bases and at J to 1 base, leaving 6 bases not matched to a gene. This CDR3 is built from 14 residues. CDR3 sequence (DNA): TGTGCCAGCCCGGGACAGGCCTCCCAAGAGACCCAGTACTTC. Translation: CASPGQASQETQYF.

The chain couples TRBV9 to TRBJ1-3, with 9 nucleotides matching TRBD1. Trimming at V came to 4 bases and at J to 9 bases, leaving 11 bases not matched to a gene. The CDR3 spans 15 residues. Germline loops: CDR1 SGDLS, CDR2 YYNGEE. CDR3 nucleotide sequence: TGTGCCAGCAGCATGGGACAGGGTCAGTCCACCACCATATATTTT. Translating gives CASSMGQGQSTTIYF.

The V and J genes are TRBV5-1 and TRBJ2-5; D is possibly TRBD1 or TRBD2 (5 bases each). Germline V gene sequence: CDR1 SGHRS, CDR2 YFSETQ. The CDR3 consists of 17 residues. The V gene lost 1 base and the J gene lost 2 bases, with 18 bases spanning the gap. CDR3 sequence: CASSLTASPRGQETQYF. DNA for the CDR3: TGCGCCAGCAGCTTGACCGCGAGTCCGAGGGGTCAAGAGACCCAGTACTTC.

This sequence joins TRBV4-3 and TRBJ1-1, with D unclear. The V gene lost 0 bases and the J gene lost 4 bases, with 9 bases spanning the gap. The CDR3 extends over 14 amino acids. Germline V lookup: CDR1 LGHNA, CDR2 YSLEER. Here the CDR3 reads CASSQEPSSTEAFF. CDR3 nucleotides: TGCGCCAGCAGCCAAGAACCCAGCTCCACTGAAGCTTTCTTT.

The chain links TRBV5-1 to TRBJ2-7, with D uncertain. The germline V and J ends were trimmed by 4 bases and 0 bases, with 14 bases remaining between them. The CDR3 totals 15 residues. Germline CDR1 SGHRS, CDR2 YFSETQ. CDR3 protein: CASSIGTINSYEQYF. CDR3 nucleotide sequence: TGCGCCAGCAGCATAGGTACAATAAACTCCTACGAGCAGTACTTC.

The rearrangement uses TRBV5-8 and TRBJ2-7; 7 bases agree with TRBD1. CDR1 SGHTS and CDR2 YDEGEE come from the germline V gene. The CDR3 runs 14 residues. The J segment lost 0 bases and the V segment lost 3 bases, leaving 3 bases of the junction unmatched. The chain's CDR3 is CASSWGTASYEQYF. The CDR3 DNA follows: TGTGCCAGCAGCTGGGGGACAGCCTCCTACGAGCAGTACTTC.

The CDR3 region is CSGTGNSGNTIYF. The CDR3 coding sequence is TGCAGCGGGACAGGGAACTCTGGAAACACCATATATTTT. V is TRBV29-1 and J is TRBJ1-3; TRBD1 agrees at 8 bases. V shed 7 bases, J shed 0 bases, and the junction held 2 bases outside the gene matches. Per germline, CDR1 SQVTM and CDR2 ANQGSEA. There are 13 residues in the CDR3.

This rearrangement joins TRBV30 to TRBJ1-1, with D possibly being TRBD1 (5 bases). The CDR3 length is 13 residues. Germline CDR1 is GTSNPN and CDR2 is SVGIG (reference sequence). V lost 0 bases and J lost 11, with 16 bases in between. The CDR3 here is CAWSVNGGLGAFF. Written as DNA, the CDR3 is TGTGCCTGGAGTGTAAACGGGGGATTGGGGGCTTTCTTT.

The chain links TRBV11-2 to TRBJ2-1; TRBD2 matches 12 bases. There are 17 residues in the CDR3. Germline V CDR1 and CDR2: SGHAT, FQNNGV. With V trimmed by 5 bases and J by 4 bases, 9 bases remained unmatched. CDR3 bases: TGTGCCAGCAGCCTCGCGTCTAGCGGGAGGGGGTACAATGAGCAGTTCTTC. Translating it yields CASSLASSGRGYNEQFF.